This TCR beta chain was found in a study of tumor-infiltrating lymphocytes in localized non-small cell lung cancer. The study's findings and limits: Each assay used a separate piece of the same tissue.

Comment on this clone: Antigen: not known.

Clones were read by immunoSEQ multiplex PCR, and TCRdb kept only the in-frame ones, dropping some. Of 3,500 to 5,000 clones listed, less than 70% are singletons. Per germline, CDR1 SSHAT and CDR2 FNYEAQ (reference sequence). This CDR3 comprises 14 residues. The TCR comes from a human donor with non-small cell lung cancer. Sequences were obtained from uninvolved lung tissue not adjacent to the tumor. The chain couples TRBV7-7 to TRBJ2-2, with 11 nucleotides matching TRBD2. The CDR3 is CASASGGPTGELFF. CDR3 coding DNA: TGTGCTAGCGCTAGCGGGGGGCCCACCGGGGAGCTGTTTTTT. The full variable domain, its missing parts supplied by reference TRBV7-7 and TRBJ2-2, is GAGVSQSPRYKVTKRGQDVTLRCDPISSHATLYWYQQALGQGPEFLTYFNYEAQPDKSGLPSDRFSAERPEGSISTLTIQRTEQRDSAMYRCASASGGPTGELFFGEGSRLTVL.